This record concerns one T cell receptor beta chain sequence. Its antigen remains unidentified. These data are taken from a study of cytomegalovirus exposure and HLA in healthy donors. Study in general: Earlier results showed roughly 120 million unique TCR beta sequences derived from some 180 million T cells.

V lost 0 bases to trimming and J lost 7 bases, with 11 bases between them. Germline V gives CDR1 SGHRS, CDR2 YFSETQ. The CDR3 is made up of 14 amino acids. Amplification used 60 Vbeta primers and 13 Jbeta primers. Per the original methods: It was a later analysis that counted 79 million or so unique TCR beta chains, of which about 10 million were shared. Here immunoSEQ multiplex PCR was the method, and the copy in TCRdb shows in-frame clones only, minus some. For V, J and clone size, that table is used; D and trimming come from the DNA. In the table there are roughly 180,000 clones, about 83% of which are singletons. General study findings and limits: Later analysis demonstrated an association between a missense DCLRE1C variant and TCR beta V- and J-gene trimming.

This chain joins TRBV5-1 and TRBJ2-1; D not resolved. The TCR sequence derives from a female donor in good health and CMV-seronegative. The specimen was PBMCs. The CDR3 nucleotides are TGCGCCAGCAGCTTGGGGAGTATAGATAATGAGCAGTTCTTC. Translation: CASSLGSIDNEQFF. Variable domain in full (rest from reference TRBV5-1 and TRBJ2-1): KAGVTQTPRYLIKTRGQQVTLSCSPISGHRSVSWYQQTPGQGLQFLFEYFSETQRNKGNFPGRFSGRQFSNSRSEMNVSTLELGDSALYLCASSLGSIDNEQFFGPGTRLTVL.